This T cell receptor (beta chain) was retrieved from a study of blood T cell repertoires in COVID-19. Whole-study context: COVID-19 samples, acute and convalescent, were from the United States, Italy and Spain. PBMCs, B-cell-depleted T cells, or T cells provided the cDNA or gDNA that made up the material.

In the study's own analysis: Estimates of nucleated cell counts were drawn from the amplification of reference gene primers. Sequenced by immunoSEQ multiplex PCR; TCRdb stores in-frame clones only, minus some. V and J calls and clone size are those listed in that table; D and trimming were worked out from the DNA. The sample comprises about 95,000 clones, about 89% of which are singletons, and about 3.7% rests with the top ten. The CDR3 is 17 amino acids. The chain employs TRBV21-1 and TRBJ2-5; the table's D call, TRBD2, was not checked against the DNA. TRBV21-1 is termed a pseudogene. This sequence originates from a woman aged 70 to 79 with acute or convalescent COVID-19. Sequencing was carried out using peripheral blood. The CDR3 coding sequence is TGTGCCAGCAGCAAAGGGGTCAGCTTGAGGGAGCAAGAGACCCAGTACTTC. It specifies CASSKGVSLREQETQYF.